These 18 T cell receptor beta chains came from one sample sequenced in a study of cytotoxic CD8 clonotypes in ibrutinib-treated CLL. TCRdb keeps only in-frame clones here, not all; method: immunoSEQ multiplex PCR. The sample holds around 77,000 clones; around 81% are singletons and the top ten take 7.5% to 8%. The material was PBMCs, obtained at disease progression, from a patient treated with ibrutinib. The receptors were gathered from a human donor with chronic lymphocytic leukemia.

V and J are TRBV27 and TRBJ2-7; no clear D gene. Trimming took off 0 bases at V and 2 bases at J, with 11 bases between the two ends. The CDR3 length is 15 residues. Germline CDR1 is MNHEY and CDR2 is SMNVEV (reference sequence). This CDR3 is CASSLSSQKAYEQYF. The CDR3 DNA reads as TGTGCCAGCAGTTTATCATCTCAGAAGGCCTACGAGCAGTACTTC.

The rearrangement joins TRBV18 to TRBJ1-1; TRBD1 matches 7 bases. Germline V gene data show CDR1 as KGHSH and CDR2 as LQKENI. CDR3 length: 15 amino acids. The junction had 20 bases not matched to a gene; V was cut back by 8 bases and J by 11 bases. The CDR3 sequence is CASRPREGANMRAFF. The CDR3, as DNA: TGTGCCAGCCGCCCCCGAGAGGGGGCGAATATGAGGGCTTTCTTT.

The rearrangement links TRBV6-1 to TRBJ2-7, with D perhaps assigned TRBD1 or TRBD2 (5 bases each). Per the germline V gene, CDR1 is MNHNS and CDR2 is SASEGT. This CDR3 has 14 amino acids. V lost 6 bases and J 2 bases, leaving 14 bases between the germline ends. CDR3 protein: CASRASGAPYEQYF. CDR3 DNA sequence: TGTGCCAGCAGAGCCTCCGGGGCCCCCTACGAGCAGTACTTC.

This rearrangement joins TRBV5-1 to TRBJ2-1; 9 bases fit TRBD2. The CDR3 covers 14 residues. Germline values: CDR1 SGHRS, CDR2 YFSETQ. Trimming took 4 bases from V and 6 from J; bases not matched to a gene: 5. CDR3 sequence (DNA): TGCGCCAGCAGCACGGGGACTAGCTCCAATGAGCAGTTCTTC. It is translated as CASSTGTSSNEQFF.

The rearrangement uses TRBV5-1 and TRBJ1-6, with TRBD1 identical over 8 bases. The CDR3 runs 14 residues. J lost 10 bases, V lost 0 bases, and 3 bases had no gene match. CDR1 SGHRS and CDR2 YFSETQ come from the germline V gene. The CDR3 loop reads CASSLDGQGSPLHF. The CDR3 DNA sequence: TGCGCCAGCAGCTTGGATGGACAGGGATCACCCCTCCACTTT.

The chain is built from TRBV6-1 and TRBJ1-6; D possibly corresponds to TRBD1 (5 bases). This CDR3 region has 15 residues. Germline CDR1 is MNHNS and CDR2 is SASEGT. V dropped 2 bases and J dropped 7 bases, with 12 bases sitting between them. The DNA of the CDR3 is TGTGCCAGCAGTGAAACTCCAGGGAGGAATTCACCCCTCCACTTT. Protein sequence: CASSETPGRNSPLHF.

This chain joins TRBV5-6 and TRBJ2-7; D unclear. V lost 3 bases and J lost 3, with 16 bases in between. This CDR3 is 15 amino acids long. Germline assignment: CDR1 SGHDT and CDR2 YYEEEE. The CDR3 DNA is TGTGCCAGCAGCTCGTACCCGGGCCGTGGCTACGAGCAGTACTTC. Translated: CASSSYPGRGYEQYF.

The chain links TRBV7-8 to TRBJ2-2; 7 bases fit TRBD1. The germline CDR1 and CDR2 sequences are SGHVS and FQNEAQ. The CDR3 contains 15 residues. Trimming took 5 bases from V and 6 from J; bases not matched to a gene: 9. The CDR3 nucleotides are TGTGCCAGCAGCCAGGCACAGGGGTATTCCGGGGAGCTGTTTTTT. Encoded protein: CASSQAQGYSGELFF.

The chain recombines TRBV7-9 with TRBJ2-7; TRBD1 agrees at 11 bases. CDR1 and CDR2 from the germline V gene are SEHNR and FQNEAQ (reference sequence). J was trimmed by 4 bases and V by 5 bases; bases with no gene match: 10. The CDR3 sequence is 16 residues long. As DNA, the CDR3 is TGTGCCAGCAGCAATATAATTGGACAGGGGGCTTACGAGCAGTACTTC. It is translated as CASSNIIGQGAYEQYF. Supplemented by reference TRBV7-9 and TRBJ2-7, the full variable domain reads DTGVSQNPRHKITKRGQNVTFRCDPISEHNRLYWYRQTLGQGPEFLTYFQNEAQLEKSRLLSDRFSAERPKGSFSTLEIQRTEQGDSAMYLCASSNIIGQGAYEQYFGPGTRLTVT.

This clone is a singleton in its sample. This CDR3 is CASSGTADSPLHF. The CDR3 DNA reads as TGTGCCAGCAGTGGGACGGCTGATTCACCCCTCCACTTT. This sequence joins TRBV6-1 and TRBJ1-6; D gene unclear. Germline lookup yields CDR1 MNHNS and CDR2 SASEGT. The germline V and J ends were trimmed by 4 bases and 8 bases, with 9 bases remaining between them. CDR3 size: 13 residues.

The chain couples TRBV18 to TRBJ2-7; perhaps TRBD2 as D (6 bases). The CDR3 runs to 21 residues. In germline, CDR1 is KGHSH, CDR2 LQKENI. V gave up 3 bases and J gave up 4 bases, with 34 bases separating them. As DNA, the CDR3 is TGTGCCAGCTCACCGCGCCGAAGCGGGCGCTACCAACCCACTCCAATTTACGAGCAGTACTTC. It is translated as CASSPRRSGRYQPTPIYEQYF.

This chain links TRBV10-3 with TRBJ2-7; no clear D gene. Looked up from germline, CDR1 is ENHRY and CDR2 is SYGVKD. V gave up 2 bases and J gave up 4 bases, with 3 bases separating them. The length of the CDR3 is 11 residues. The CDR3 DNA reads TGTGCCATCAGTGAGGTATACGAGCAGTACTTC. Its protein product is CAISEVYEQYF.

This clone was detected a few times. The chain couples TRBV10-1 to TRBJ2-2; D call uncertain. Germline V CDR1 and CDR2: WNHNN, SYGVQD (reference sequence). V gave up 6 bases and J gave up 7 bases, with 12 bases separating them. The CDR3 contains 13 residues. CDR3 DNA sequence: TGCGCCAGCAGACGCCTGAACGGCGGGGAGCTGTTTTTT. The encoded protein is CASRRLNGGELFF.

This clone was seen a handful of times. This sequence joins TRBV19 and TRBJ1-1, with D uncertain. The CDR3 is made up of 13 amino acids. Trimming removed 6 bases from V and 1 base from J, with 9 bases in between. Germline V lookup: CDR1 LNHDA, CDR2 SQIVND (reference sequence). The CDR3 bases are TGTGCCAGTAGCACCAGCTGGAACACTGAAGCTTTCTTT. This sequence encodes CASSTSWNTEAFF.

The chain has TRBV6-1 and TRBJ1-1; D ambiguous. CDR1 is MNHNS, CDR2 SASEGT, per germline. V gave up 8 bases and J gave up 4 bases, with 17 bases separating them. The CDR3 loop spans 14 amino acids. CDR3 sequence reads: CASPRRRGSTEAFF. The CDR3 DNA reads as TGTGCCAGCCCTCGGCGGAGAGGGAGCACTGAAGCTTTCTTT.

This clone was counted once. This chain connects TRBV10-3 to TRBJ2-2, with 7 nucleotides matching TRBD2. CDR3 length: 15 amino acids. CDR1 and CDR2 from the germline V gene are ENHRY and SYGVKD. Unmatched junction bases numbered 5, after V lost 4 bases and J lost 3 bases. Here the CDR3 reads CAISGLGLDTGELFF. For the CDR3, the DNA is TGTGCCATCAGTGGCCTCGGACTAGACACCGGGGAGCTGTTTTTT.

The gene calls are TRBV30 and TRBJ2-5, with D possibly TRBD1 on 6 matching bases. The V end lost 3 bases, the J end lost 2 bases, and 10 bases lay between the germline ends. CDR3 length: 13 amino acids. CDR1 and CDR2 from the germline V gene are GTSNPN and SVGIG (reference sequence). The CDR3 is CAWRQGFQETQYF. CDR3 nucleotide sequence: TGTGCCTGGAGGCAGGGGTTTCAAGAGACCCAGTACTTC.

CDR3 loop: CASRPRDRIYEQYF. The DNA for the CDR3 is TGCGCCAGCAGGCCACGGGACAGGATCTACGAGCAGTACTTC. The gene calls are TRBV5-1 and TRBJ2-7; TRBD1 matches at 8 bases. Germline CDR1 SGHRS, CDR2 YFSETQ. This CDR3 has 14 amino acids. V gave up 5 bases and J gave up 3 bases; unmatched junction bases: 7.